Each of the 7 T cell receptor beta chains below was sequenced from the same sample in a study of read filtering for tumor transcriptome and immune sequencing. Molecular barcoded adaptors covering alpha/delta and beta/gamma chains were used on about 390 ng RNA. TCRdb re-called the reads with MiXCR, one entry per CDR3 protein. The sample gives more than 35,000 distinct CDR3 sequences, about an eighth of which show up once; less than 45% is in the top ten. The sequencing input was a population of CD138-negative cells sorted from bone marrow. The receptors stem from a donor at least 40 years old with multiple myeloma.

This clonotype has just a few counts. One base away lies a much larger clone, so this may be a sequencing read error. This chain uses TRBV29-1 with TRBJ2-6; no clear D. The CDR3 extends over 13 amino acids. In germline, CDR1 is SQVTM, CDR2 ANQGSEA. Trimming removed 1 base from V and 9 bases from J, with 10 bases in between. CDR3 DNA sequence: TGCAGCGTTGAAGCGGGTCCGGGCAACGTCCTGACTTTC. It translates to CSVEAGPGNVLTF.

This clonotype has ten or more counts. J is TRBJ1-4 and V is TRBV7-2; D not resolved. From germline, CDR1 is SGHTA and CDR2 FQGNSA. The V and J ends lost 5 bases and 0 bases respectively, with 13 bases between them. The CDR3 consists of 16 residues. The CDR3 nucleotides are TGTGCCAGCAGCCAAGGACGGGTAACAACTAATGAAAAACTGTTTTTT. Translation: CASSQGRVTTNEKLFF. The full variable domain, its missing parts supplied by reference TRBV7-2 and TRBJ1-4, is GAGVSQSPSNKVTEKGKDVELRCDPISGHTALYWYRQSLGQGLEFLIYFQGNSAPDKSGLPSDRFSAERTGGSVSTLTIQRTQQEDSAVYLCASSQGRVTTNEKLFFGSGTQLSVL.

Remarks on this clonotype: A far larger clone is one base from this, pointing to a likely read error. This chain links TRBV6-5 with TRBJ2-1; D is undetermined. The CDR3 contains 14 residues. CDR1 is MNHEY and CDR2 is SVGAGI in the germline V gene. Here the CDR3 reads CAGSFGSSYNEQFF. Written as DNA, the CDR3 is TGTGCCGGCAGTTTCGGCTCCTCCTACAATGAGCAGTTCTTC.

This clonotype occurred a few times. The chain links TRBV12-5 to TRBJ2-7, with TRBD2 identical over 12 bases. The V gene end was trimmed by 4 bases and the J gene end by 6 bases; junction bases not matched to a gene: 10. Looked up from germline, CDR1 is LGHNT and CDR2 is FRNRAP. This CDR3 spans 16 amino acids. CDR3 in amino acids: CASGSPRLAGGSEQYF. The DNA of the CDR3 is TGTGCTAGTGGTTCCCCCCGCCTAGCGGGAGGGAGCGAGCAGTACTTC.

The CDR3: CASSFTGPATGELFF. DNA of the CDR3: TGTGCCAGTAGTTTTACCGGGCCCGCCACCGGGGAGCTGTTTTTT. This chain connects TRBV19 to TRBJ2-2; D ambiguous. The CDR3 runs to 15 residues. V was trimmed by 5 bases and J by 4 bases, leaving 14 bases between them. From germline, CDR1 is LNHDA and CDR2 SQIVND (reference sequence).

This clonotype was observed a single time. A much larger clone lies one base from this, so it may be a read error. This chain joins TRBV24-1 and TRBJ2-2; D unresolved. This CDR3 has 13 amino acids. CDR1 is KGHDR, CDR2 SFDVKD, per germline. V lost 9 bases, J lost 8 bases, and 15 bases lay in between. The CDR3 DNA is TGTGCCACCGGTCGGAGTTGGTCGGGGGAGCTGTTTTTT. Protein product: CATGRSWSGELFF.

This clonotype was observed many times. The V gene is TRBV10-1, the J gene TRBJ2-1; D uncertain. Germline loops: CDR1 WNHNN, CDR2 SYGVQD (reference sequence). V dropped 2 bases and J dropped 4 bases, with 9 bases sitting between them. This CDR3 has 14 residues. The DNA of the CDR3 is TGCGCCAGCAGTGAGAGGACGGTGTACAATGAGCAGTTCTTC. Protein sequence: CASSERTVYNEQFF.